Listed below are T cell receptor beta chains from one sample, sequenced in a study of T-cell memory formation after mild COVID-19. TCRdb reanalysed the 5' RACE reads using MiXCR and keeps one entry per CDR3 protein. The data contain roughly 300,000 distinct CDR3 sequences, under 20% of them seen just once; the ten biggest clones take up roughly 20%. Sequenced input: PBMCs or a T cell subset sorted from them (not recorded which). The receptors originated from a man in his late teens or twenties who had mild COVID-19 (a few samples of this study predate the infection). Cell type and time point are not known. Each CDR3 is given with its conserved first and last residue.

length: 13; J: TRBJ1-1; V: TRBV14; CDR3: CASSSARNTEAFF
length: 16; J: TRBJ2-1; V: TRBV19; CDR3: CASSQDPPSSYNEQFF
length: 15; J: TRBJ2-1; V: TRBV6-6; CDR3: CASSYVRQGVGEQFF
length: 12; J: TRBJ2-1; V: TRBV4-1; CDR3: CASSQGGQGPFF
length: 14; J: TRBJ1-1; V: TRBV6-5; CDR3: CASTTGAGGTEAFF
length: 14; J: TRBJ2-3; V: TRBV5-1; CDR3: CASSSGGPTDTQYF
length: 14; J: TRBJ1-3; V: TRBV7-2; CDR3: CASSLTPGGNTIYF
length: 14; J: TRBJ1-4; V: TRBV20-1; CDR3: CSAISGTGREKLFF
length: 14; J: TRBJ2-3; V: TRBV27; CDR3: CASSPWTGTDTQYF
length: 15; J: TRBJ2-3; V: TRBV4-3; CDR3: CASSHRDRTTDTQYF
length: 13; J: TRBJ2-4; V: TRBV10-3; CDR3: CAISEGFQNIQYF
length: 18; J: TRBJ2-7; V: TRBV6-6; CDR3: CASSYETSGLYVTYEQYF
length: 15; J: TRBJ1-1; V: TRBV2; CDR3: CASSRGSGGYAEAFF
length: 13; J: TRBJ2-5; V: TRBV27; CDR3: CASSPRGRETQYF
length: 12; J: TRBJ2-7; V: TRBV12-3/TRBV12-4; CDR3: CASSFRRYEQYF
length: 15; J: TRBJ1-2; V: TRBV12-3/TRBV12-4; CDR3: CASSFPSAGDYGYTF
length: 15; J: TRBJ1-2; V: TRBV5-4; CDR3: CASSVDSGAIYGYTF
length: 16; J: TRBJ1-1; V: TRBV4-3; CDR3: CASSQASPHLNTEAFF
length: 13; J: TRBJ2-5; V: TRBV27; CDR3: CASSWRGRETQYF
length: 15; J: TRBJ2-6; V: TRBV29-1; CDR3: CSVEGDPSGANVLTF
length: 14; J: TRBJ1-1; V: TRBV5-1; CDR3: CASSSGPSNTEAFF
length: 15; J: TRBJ2-5; V: TRBV4-1; CDR3: CASSQVDWGRETQYF
length: 13; J: TRBJ1-1; V: TRBV5-5; CDR3: CASSLLRNTEAFF
length: 16; J: TRBJ2-3; V: TRBV5-4; CDR3: CASSSGGQTSTDTQYF
length: 12; J: TRBJ2-7; V: TRBV29-1; CDR3: CSVRDGGYEQYF
length: 12; J: TRBJ1-5; V: TRBV25-1; CDR3: CASSESHQPQHF
length: 14; J: TRBJ2-5; V: TRBV5-1; CDR3: CASSHDRGWKTQYF
length: 13; J: TRBJ2-1; V: TRBV20-1; CDR3: CSAWGLAGGEQFF
length: 15; J: TRBJ1-1; V: TRBV7-9; CDR3: CASSPLGQGGTEAFF
length: 12; J: TRBJ2-3; V: TRBV7-9; CDR3: CASSLGPDTQYF
length: 13; J: TRBJ2-5; V: TRBV2; CDR3: CASKASVEETQYF
length: 11; J: TRBJ1-2; V: TRBV30; CDR3: CAWSEGVGYTF
length: 18; J: TRBJ2-6; V: TRBV6-5; CDR3: CASSRTGRGGSGANVLTF
length: 17; J: TRBJ2-2; V: TRBV4-1; CDR3: CASSRFSGGLNTGELFF
length: 18; J: TRBJ2-3; V: TRBV6-6; CDR3: CASSKTGTSGGYTDTQYF
length: 13; J: TRBJ2-3; V: TRBV4-3; CDR3: CASSQEAADTQYF
length: 18; J: TRBJ2-2; V: TRBV4-3; CDR3: CDSSQRLLAGENTGELFF
length: 14; J: TRBJ1-1; V: TRBV2; CDR3: CASRIQGARTEAFF
length: 14; J: TRBJ2-3; V: TRBV6-5; CDR3: CASSSGQTTDTQYF
length: 11; J: TRBJ2-2; V: TRBV2; CDR3: CASEGFGELFF
length: 13; J: TRBJ1-4; V: TRBV19; CDR3: CASTPLGREHLFF
length: 15; J: TRBJ2-1; V: TRBV7-9; CDR3: CASSSTRFELDEQFF
length: 16; J: TRBJ2-3; V: TRBV5-1; CDR3: CASSLGQGGGTDTQYF
length: 12; J: TRBJ2-4; V: TRBV28; CDR3: CASSRDREFQYF